Sequencing of this T cell receptor beta chain was carried out in a study of human T cells and chemical hapten exposure (dated by TCRdb to the early 2020s). Study-wide context: For sensitization, 2% DPC in acetone was applied to an approximately 2 cm by approximately 2 cm area of upper inner arm skin. Throughout the roughly 23-week study period, patients were also given weekly therapeutic DPC doses on the scalp. Blood samples were taken from patients before sensitization (week 0) and at 2, 6 and about 24 weeks after DPC sensitization. Alopecia areata with under or over 50% scalp involvement, alopecia totalis and alopecia universalis were represented in the patient cohort, which was mostly female. For TCR sequencing, blood came from some 31 alopecia patients at anywhere from one to four time points (pre-sensitization, 2, 6 and 24 weeks). Libraries were combined into a pool for sequencing, and differences in TCR yield between samples came mainly from small differences in library volumes within the pool. Peripheral blood TCR repertoire changes were tracked in vivo in alopecia patients during primary and secondary sensitization to the hapten diphenylcyclopropenone (DPC). Patch testing was performed on the upper back with Finn chambers containing 0.01% DPC, and the patch tests were scored after 6 days according to International Contact Dermatitis Research Group standards. Results and caveats for the whole study, not just this receptor: The number of TCRs above 1 in 1000 frequency did not change with DPC sensitization; there was no evidence of global repertoire structure alterations. After repeated subsampling, changes were observed in the strength of the expansion versus patch-test correlation and in the threshold at which the correlation became significant. Patch test score was positively correlated with the number of PT1 expanded TCRs, with significance at thresholds 8, 16 and 32 but not at 4. Significantly more large CDR3 similarity clusters were formed by expanded TCRs than by pre-sensitization or healthy control sets, consistent with antigen-driven responses. Alopecia, a presumed autoimmune disease, was present in all patients, so the immune response of the patients might differ from that of healthy individuals.

The germline ends are 15 bases apart after V is trimmed by 6 bases and J by 1 base. CDR1 and CDR2, looked up from the germline V gene, are ENHRY and SYGVKD. From cysteine to phenylalanine, the CDR3 is 15 amino acids long. The read is trimmed to its CDR3 DNA, 45 bases read in frame from base 1. Library preparation employed RACE. TCRdb names NextSeq 500 as the instrument used. During library preparation, unique molecular identifiers were attached to individual cDNA molecules so that TCRs could be counted quantitatively and reproducibly. For every blood RNA sample, sequencing covered both the TCR alpha and TCR beta chains. In the authors' own workflow: The median number of TCRs per sample was roughly 98,000, ranging from roughly 23,224 to 700,000. The Decombinator software suite was used to annotate V, J and CDR3 in the TCR reads. To make PS versus PT1 abundance plots, every sample was subsampled to the same number of TCRs (28,000). Expanded TCRs were defined as absent before sensitization and observed at least eight times at the 2-week time point. In TCRdb, the public reads were trimmed at Q25 with fastp and aligned with MiXCR, with productive beta chains retained. Rows are combined by CDR3 protein, so each entry shows the most common genes and DNA. The V and J calls and clone size are TCRdb's, not the authors'. The sample contains about 120,000 distinct CDR3 sequences, roughly 15% of them found a single time. Together, the top ten hold about 0.85% of the sample.

This sample's time point label indicates: patch test 1, 2 weeks after DPC sensitization. The treatment or condition label corresponds to: therapeutic diphenylcyclopropenone sensitization with weekly scalp DPC. At each patch-test visit, blood was drawn before the patch test was applied. Patients were considered eligible if aged 18 to 70, diagnosed with alopecia and deemed suitable for DPC therapy, and patients were excluded if pregnant. Total RNA was extracted from unfractionated whole blood that had been collected in Tempus Blood RNA tubes. A remark on this clonotype: Its antigen is not yet known. There are no base qualities to consult, and no much larger clone falls within one base.

The receptor's source is a man aged 18 to 30 with alopecia areata. Some clones in this sample may be carry-over from other donors' samples. The chain uses TRBV10-3 and TRBJ1-1; tentative D gene TRBD1, with 6 bases matching. Specimen: whole blood, collected in connection with sensitization to the hapten diphenylcyclopropenone (DPC). The base sequence is TGTGCCATCAGCCAGGAACAGGGCGAGAACACTGAAGCTTTCTTT. It translates as CAISQEQGENTEAFF.